These T cell receptor beta chains were read from a single sample in a study of shared clonotypes between healthy human individuals. Generated by immunoSEQ multiplex PCR, the TCRdb table keeps only in-frame clones and is missing some. The data contain around 640,000 clones, 96% of them singletons. The sample taken for sequencing was naive CD8+ T cells sorted from blood. The source is a woman aged 30 to 39 in good health. Both conserved end residues are part of each CDR3. The order of the fields is D gene, J gene, clone size, V gene, CDR3 DNA, CDR3 protein. D genes are given only for firm matches. The listing skips clone size in some rows; elsewhere it reads once, few, many or a size class.

d_call: NA
j_call: TRBJ2-3
clone_size: once
v_call: TRBV28
cdr3_nt: TGTGCCAGCAGCCCGCGGGCACCGGCAGATACGCAGTATTTT
cdr3_aa: CASSPRAPADTQYF

d_call: TRBD2
j_call: TRBJ2-2
clone_size: once
v_call: TRBV9
cdr3_nt: TGTGCCAGCAGCCCAGACCTAGCGGGATACGCCGGGGAGCTGTTTTTT
cdr3_aa: CASSPDLAGYAGELFF

d_call: TRBD2
j_call: TRBJ2-3
clone_size: NA
v_call: TRBV7-2
cdr3_nt: TGTGCCAGCAGCTCACGCACCCTGACTAGCGGAAGCACAGATACGCAGTATTTT
cdr3_aa: CASSSRTLTSGSTDTQYF

d_call: NA
j_call: TRBJ2-1
clone_size: NA
v_call: TRBV5-4
cdr3_nt: TGTGCCAGCAGCACTCCGGCTGAGCAGTTCTTC
cdr3_aa: CASSTPAEQFF

d_call: NA
j_call: TRBJ1-2
clone_size: NA
v_call: TRBV5-6
cdr3_nt: TGTGCCAGCTCTCGGGGTTCGGGAGTGGATGGCTACACCTTC
cdr3_aa: CASSRGSGVDGYTF

d_call: NA
j_call: TRBJ2-6
clone_size: NA
v_call: TRBV4-1
cdr3_nt: TGCGCCAGCAGCCAAGGGTACATAATAAGCTCTGGGGCCAACGTCCTGACTTTC
cdr3_aa: CASSQGYIISSGANVLTF

d_call: TRBD2
j_call: TRBJ2-3
clone_size: NA
v_call: TRBV4-1
cdr3_nt: TGCGCCAGCAGCCTGACTAGCGGGACAGATACGCAGTATTTT
cdr3_aa: CASSLTSGTDTQYF

d_call: NA
j_call: TRBJ2-7
clone_size: NA
v_call: TRBV13
cdr3_nt: TGTGCCAGCAGCCTCGGTGCGCGGTCGTACGAGCAGTACTTC
cdr3_aa: CASSLGARSYEQYF

d_call: NA
j_call: TRBJ2-1
clone_size: NA
v_call: TRBV7-9
cdr3_nt: TGTGCCAGCAGCCCAGAGGTCAGAGTCTCTAGAAATGAGCAGTTCTTC
cdr3_aa: CASSPEVRVSRNEQFF

d_call: NA
j_call: TRBJ2-3
clone_size: NA
v_call: TRBV2
cdr3_nt: TGTGCCAGCAGTTCAAGCCTACAGGAGTCTGGGAGCACAGATACGCAGTATTTT
cdr3_aa: CASSSSLQESGSTDTQYF

d_call: NA
j_call: TRBJ1-3
clone_size: NA
v_call: TRBV28
cdr3_nt: TGTGCCAGCAGCGAGGAAGGCTTCTCTGGAAACACCATATATTTT
cdr3_aa: CASSEEGFSGNTIYF

d_call: TRBD1
j_call: TRBJ2-3
clone_size: NA
v_call: TRBV30
cdr3_nt: TGTGCCTGGCCCAAGACGGGACAGGGGCCAGATACGCAGTATTTT
cdr3_aa: CAWPKTGQGPDTQYF

d_call: NA
j_call: TRBJ1-1
clone_size: NA
v_call: TRBV6-5
cdr3_nt: TGTGCCAGCAGTTTGGGGGCGAACACTGAAGCTTTCTTT
cdr3_aa: CASSLGANTEAFF

d_call: TRBD2
j_call: TRBJ2-7
clone_size: few
v_call: TRBV7-9
cdr3_nt: TGTGCCAGCAGCTTAGATAGGGGAGGGGAGCAGTACTTC
cdr3_aa: CASSLDRGGEQYF

d_call: NA
j_call: TRBJ1-1
clone_size: NA
v_call: TRBV11-1
cdr3_nt: TGTGCCAGCAGCTTAGGAGGGCAGCTCGAAGCTTTCTTT
cdr3_aa: CASSLGGQLEAFF

d_call: NA
j_call: TRBJ1-4
clone_size: NA
v_call: TRBV9
cdr3_nt: TGTGCCAGCAGCGTAGAATCAACTAATGAAAAACTGTTTTTT
cdr3_aa: CASSVESTNEKLFF

d_call: NA
j_call: TRBJ2-4
clone_size: NA
v_call: TRBV4-2
cdr3_nt: TGTGCCAGCAGCCCTATCCTCAGGGGAACCTTAAACATTCAGTACTTC
cdr3_aa: CASSPILRGTLNIQYF

d_call: NA
j_call: TRBJ1-1
clone_size: NA
v_call: TRBV6-5
cdr3_nt: TGTGCCAGCAGTTACGAGGTTGGCACTGAAGCTTTCTTT
cdr3_aa: CASSYEVGTEAFF

d_call: TRBD1
j_call: TRBJ1-1
clone_size: NA
v_call: TRBV2
cdr3_nt: TGTGCCAGCCCTACAGGGGTTGGCACTGAAGCTTTCTTT
cdr3_aa: CASPTGVGTEAFF

d_call: NA
j_call: TRBJ1-1
clone_size: NA
v_call: TRBV7-8
cdr3_nt: TGTGCCAGCAGCTTAGCGCGGGGGCAAGACACTGAAGCTTTCTTT
cdr3_aa: CASSLARGQDTEAFF

d_call: NA
j_call: TRBJ2-4
clone_size: NA
v_call: TRBV6-1
cdr3_nt: TGTGCCAGCATGTCCGATTACCTAGCCAAAAACATTCAGTACTTC
cdr3_aa: CASMSDYLAKNIQYF

d_call: TRBD2
j_call: TRBJ2-1
clone_size: NA
v_call: TRBV18
cdr3_nt: TGTGCCAGCTTCGCGGGAGGGCCGTCCCATGAGCAGTTCTTC
cdr3_aa: CASFAGGPSHEQFF

d_call: NA
j_call: TRBJ1-1
clone_size: NA
v_call: TRBV7-8
cdr3_nt: TGTGCCAGCAGCTTGGGAATAAGTACCACTGAAGCTTTCTTT
cdr3_aa: CASSLGISTTEAFF

d_call: TRBD2
j_call: TRBJ2-5
clone_size: NA
v_call: TRBV7-8
cdr3_nt: TGTGCCAGCAGCTTAGCCGGACTAGCGTACGAAGAGACCCAGTACTTC
cdr3_aa: CASSLAGLAYEETQYF

d_call: NA
j_call: TRBJ1-2
clone_size: NA
v_call: TRBV27
cdr3_nt: TGTGCCAGCAGTTTATCAGGTCTCCAGGGAGGATCTAACTATGGCTACACCTTC
cdr3_aa: CASSLSGLQGGSNYGYTF

d_call: TRBD2
j_call: TRBJ2-3
clone_size: NA
v_call: TRBV7-9
cdr3_nt: TGTGCCAGCAGCGGATGGACTAGATTTACAGATACGCAGTATTTT
cdr3_aa: CASSGWTRFTDTQYF

d_call: NA
j_call: TRBJ2-2
clone_size: NA
v_call: TRBV28
cdr3_nt: TGTGCCAGCAGTTTTCCCCAGACTCGCGCATTGCTCACCGGGGAGCTGTTTTTT
cdr3_aa: CASSFPQTRALLTGELFF

d_call: NA
j_call: TRBJ1-1
clone_size: NA
v_call: TRBV4-1
cdr3_nt: TGCGCCAGCAGCCAAGGGGCGTCGGGCACTGAAGCTTTCTTT
cdr3_aa: CASSQGASGTEAFF

d_call: NA
j_call: TRBJ2-7
clone_size: NA
v_call: TRBV2
cdr3_nt: TGTGCCAGCAGAAATGACGAGGGGCCCTACGAGCAGTACTTC
cdr3_aa: CASRNDEGPYEQYF

d_call: TRBD1
j_call: TRBJ2-5
clone_size: NA
v_call: TRBV15
cdr3_nt: TGTGCCACCAGCAGAGATGGACTCGGCCAGGGGGAAGAGACCCAGTACTTC
cdr3_aa: CATSRDGLGQGEETQYF

d_call: NA
j_call: TRBJ1-4
clone_size: NA
v_call: TRBV28
cdr3_nt: TGTGCCAGCAGTTCTACCTCGGTATCGTCTAATGAAAAACTGTTTTTT
cdr3_aa: CASSSTSVSSNEKLFF

d_call: NA
j_call: TRBJ2-1
clone_size: NA
v_call: TRBV6-4
cdr3_nt: TGTGCCAGCAGTGACTCGTACAAGAGCTCCTACAATGAGCAGTTCTTC
cdr3_aa: CASSDSYKSSYNEQFF

d_call: NA
j_call: TRBJ2-7
clone_size: NA
v_call: TRBV10-3
cdr3_nt: TGTGCCATCAGTGAGTCGATAAATGCCTACGAGCAGTACTTC
cdr3_aa: CAISESINAYEQYF

d_call: NA
j_call: TRBJ1-1
clone_size: NA
v_call: TRBV19
cdr3_nt: TGTGCCAGTAGTCCCTCCCTACATACGGGGAACACTGAAGCTTTCTTT
cdr3_aa: CASSPSLHTGNTEAFF

d_call: NA
j_call: TRBJ2-7
clone_size: NA
v_call: TRBV7-9
cdr3_nt: TGTGCCAGCAGCTTAGTTCCGGAGTACGAGCAGTACTTC
cdr3_aa: CASSLVPEYEQYF

d_call: TRBD1
j_call: TRBJ1-4
clone_size: NA
v_call: TRBV6-1
cdr3_nt: TGTGCCAGCAGTGATATCCGGGACAGGGGTGATGAAAAACTGTTTTTT
cdr3_aa: CASSDIRDRGDEKLFF

d_call: TRBD1
j_call: TRBJ2-1
clone_size: NA
v_call: TRBV2
cdr3_nt: TGTGCCAGCAGGGAGTGGGACAGGGGTAGCAATGAGCAGTTCTTC
cdr3_aa: CASREWDRGSNEQFF

d_call: NA
j_call: TRBJ1-2
clone_size: once
v_call: TRBV27
cdr3_nt: TGTGCCAGCGCCCCGGGTGATTACGTGAAACAATATGGCTACACCTTC
cdr3_aa: CASAPGDYVKQYGYTF

d_call: NA
j_call: TRBJ2-7
clone_size: NA
v_call: TRBV11-2
cdr3_nt: TGTGCCAGCAGCACCGCCCGGGACTACGAGCAGTACTTC
cdr3_aa: CASSTARDYEQYF

d_call: NA
j_call: TRBJ1-2
clone_size: NA
v_call: TRBV7-9
cdr3_nt: TGTGCCAGCAGCTCAGTTCTTGGCTCGGGGGAAGGCTACACCTTC
cdr3_aa: CASSSVLGSGEGYTF

d_call: NA
j_call: TRBJ1-4
clone_size: NA
v_call: TRBV7-9
cdr3_nt: TGTGCCAGCACCCCCCCTGTCGTAGGACTCAATGAAAAACTGTTTTTT
cdr3_aa: CASTPPVVGLNEKLFF

d_call: NA
j_call: TRBJ1-2
clone_size: NA
v_call: TRBV7-8
cdr3_nt: TGTGCCAGCAGCTTAGTGGGTTTGGGCTACACCTTC
cdr3_aa: CASSLVGLGYTF

d_call: TRBD2
j_call: TRBJ2-1
clone_size: NA
v_call: TRBV27
cdr3_nt: TGTGCCAGCAGTTTTAGCGGGAGTGGCAATGAGCAGTTCTTC
cdr3_aa: CASSFSGSGNEQFF

d_call: NA
j_call: TRBJ2-2
clone_size: NA
v_call: TRBV15
cdr3_nt: TGTGCCACCAGCAGAGGACTCGCGAACACCGGGGAGCTGTTTTTT
cdr3_aa: CATSRGLANTGELFF

d_call: TRBD2
j_call: TRBJ2-7
clone_size: NA
v_call: TRBV6-1
cdr3_nt: TGTGCCAGCAGTGAATCAACACTAGCGGGACCCTACGAGCAGTACTTC
cdr3_aa: CASSESTLAGPYEQYF

d_call: TRBD1
j_call: TRBJ1-2
clone_size: NA
v_call: TRBV2
cdr3_nt: TGTGCCAGCAGTACGGGACAGAGGAACTATGGCTACACCTTC
cdr3_aa: CASSTGQRNYGYTF

d_call: NA
j_call: TRBJ2-2
clone_size: once
v_call: TRBV9
cdr3_nt: TGTGCCAGCAGCGTTAATGCCGGGGAGCTGTTTTTT
cdr3_aa: CASSVNAGELFF

d_call: TRBD2
j_call: TRBJ2-6
clone_size: NA
v_call: TRBV4-1
cdr3_nt: TGCGCCAGCAGCCAAGCTCCCCGGGGGCTAGCGGGAGAATCTGGGGCCAACGTCCTGACTTTC
cdr3_aa: CASSQAPRGLAGESGANVLTF